The subject of this entry is one T cell receptor (beta chain). Its target is not known. This entry comes from a study of Ad26.COV2.S vaccination and SARS-CoV-2 variants. Study-wide background: Participants got Ad26.COV2.S intramuscularly, once or twice 56 days apart.

The germline V gene encodes CDR1 MNHEY and CDR2 SVGAGI. The CDR3 extends over 13 amino acids. J gave up 2 bases and V 6 bases, and 2 bases lay outside the gene matches. Sample treatment: some 20 received Ad26.COV2.S at low or high dose, single or two shots; about five received placebo; per-sample allocation not given. Specimen acquisition occurred on day 63 following the initial vaccine or placebo injection. Data came from immunoSEQ multiplex PCR; TCRdb stores just in-frame clones and leaves some out. The data contain 250,000 to 300,000 clones, about 87% of them singletons. Study results and caveats: Substantial breadth was reportedly displayed by spike-specific CD8+ and CD4+ T cell responses after vaccination.

The sample here was peripheral blood, taken in a trial of Ad26.COV2.S vaccine versus placebo. The V and J genes are TRBV6-5 and TRBJ2-7, with 9 bases fitting TRBD1. The TCR was taken from a person aged 18 to 59 who received the Ad26.COV2.S COVID-19 vaccine or a placebo. Written as DNA, the CDR3 is TGTGCCAGCAGAAGGACAGGGGCCTACGAGCAGTACTTC. Translated: CASRRTGAYEQYF.